A selection of T cell receptor beta chains follows, all from one sample in a study of CD8+ T cells in alopecia areata. Repertoires were generated with immunoSEQ multiplex PCR, while TCRdb's copy carries only in-frame clones and drops some. The sample has 150,000 to 200,000 clones, nearly 60% seen once; the top ten hold roughly 5%. Sequencing was performed on CD4+ T cells sorted from blood, taken at week 24, from a patient treated with tofacitinib. All receptors come from a human donor with alopecia areata. CDR3s include the opening cysteine and the closing phenylalanine or tryptophan. Fields, in order: J gene, D gene, clone size, V gene, CDR3 protein, CDR3 DNA. D genes are given only for firm matches. Some rows have no size entry. The others give once, few or many, or a class for an expanded clone.

J gene: TRBJ2-6; D gene: .; clone size: once; V gene: TRBV5-1; CDR3 protein: CASSYGTHGANVLTF; CDR3 DNA: TGCGCCAGCAGCTACGGGACTCACGGGGCCAACGTCCTGACTTTC
J gene: TRBJ2-3; D gene: .; clone size: .; V gene: TRBV7-9; CDR3 protein: CASSDTTEGADTQYF; CDR3 DNA: TGTGCCAGCAGCGATACGACAGAGGGAGCAGATACGCAGTATTTT
J gene: TRBJ1-1; D gene: TRBD1; clone size: .; V gene: TRBV27; CDR3 protein: CASVRRGTGADEAFF; CDR3 DNA: TGTGCCAGCGTCCGGAGGGGGACAGGGGCAGATGAAGCTTTCTTT
J gene: TRBJ2-5; D gene: .; clone size: .; V gene: TRBV28; CDR3 protein: CASSYEGTRMAQYF; CDR3 DNA: TGTGCCAGCAGTTATGAGGGGACCCGGATGGCCCAGTACTTC
J gene: TRBJ1-1; D gene: TRBD1; clone size: few; V gene: TRBV5-1; CDR3 protein: CASSTGQGRNTEAFF; CDR3 DNA: TGCGCCAGCAGCACAGGACAGGGCCGGAACACTGAAGCTTTCTTT
J gene: TRBJ1-6; D gene: .; clone size: .; V gene: TRBV4-2; CDR3 protein: CASSQDSEGWHSPLHF; CDR3 DNA: TGTGCCAGCAGCCAAGATTCGGAGGGTTGGCATTCACCCCTCCACTTT
J gene: TRBJ2-7; D gene: TRBD1; clone size: .; V gene: TRBV28; CDR3 protein: CASSPGQGYEQYF; CDR3 DNA: TGTGCCAGCAGCCCGGGACAGGGTTACGAGCAGTACTTC
J gene: TRBJ2-5; D gene: .; clone size: .; V gene: TRBV5-1; CDR3 protein: CASSSQGLETQYF; CDR3 DNA: TGCGCCAGCAGCTCACAGGGTTTAGAGACCCAGTACTTC
J gene: TRBJ2-1; D gene: TRBD2; clone size: once; V gene: TRBV5-1; CDR3 protein: CASSLGLSGGHYNEQFF; CDR3 DNA: TGCGCCAGCAGCTTGGGCCTAAGCGGGGGGCACTACAATGAGCAGTTCTTC
J gene: TRBJ1-2; D gene: .; clone size: .; V gene: TRBV30; CDR3 protein: CAWSSRGSYYGYTF; CDR3 DNA: TGTGCCTGGAGTTCCAGGGGTTCATACTATGGCTACACCTTC
J gene: TRBJ1-4; D gene: .; clone size: .; V gene: TRBV6-5; CDR3 protein: CASSRHRSEEKLFF; CDR3 DNA: TGTGCCAGCAGTCGACACCGGTCTGAGGAAAAACTGTTTTTT
J gene: TRBJ1-4; D gene: TRBD1; clone size: .; V gene: TRBV29-1; CDR3 protein: CSVTTGTGTTNEKLFF; CDR3 DNA: TGCAGCGTTACCACCGGGACAGGGACAACTAATGAAAAACTGTTTTTT